The 9 T cell receptor beta chains listed next were all sequenced from one sample in a study of CD8+ T cells in alopecia areata. RNA extraction was followed by reverse transcription into cDNA, which acted as the sequencing template. Assay: immunoSEQ multiplex PCR; the TCRdb copy retains only in-frame clones and omits some. The repertoire consists of 100,000 to 130,000 clones, with roughly 55% occurring once and the leading ten covering 23%. The sample comprised NKG2D-low CD8+ T cells sorted from blood. These receptors were taken from a human donor with alopecia areata.

V and J are TRBV27 and TRBJ1-5; D is ambiguous. The CDR3 is made up of 13 amino acids. Looked up from germline, CDR1 is MNHEY and CDR2 is SMNVEV (reference sequence). V gave up 3 bases and J gave up 2 bases, with 5 bases separating them. The CDR3 DNA sequence: TGTGCCAGCAGTTTTAGGCGCAATCAGCCCCAGCATTTT. Its translation: CASSFRRNQPQHF.

This chain joins TRBV15 and TRBJ1-2; D not certain. Germline CDR1 reads LNHNV; CDR2 reads YYDKDF (reference sequence). The CDR3 covers 12 residues. V was shortened by 0 bases and J by 7 bases, with 6 bases between the two germline ends. The CDR3 DNA reads as TGTGCCACCAGCAGAGAACGAGTTGGCTACACCTTC. Translated: CATSRERVGYTF.

This clone was counted only a few times. The chain is built from TRBV29-1 and TRBJ2-7, with a tentative D call TRBD1 (6 bases). In germline, CDR1 is SQVTM, CDR2 ANQGSEA. The CDR3 length is 14 residues. Trimming shortened V by 0 bases and J by 3 bases, and 12 bases separated the two germline ends. The CDR3 nucleotides read TGCAGCGTTGAAGACTCGACAGGCGGCTACGAGCAGTACTTC. Protein: CSVEDSTGGYEQYF.

The chain carries TRBV9 and TRBJ2-3, with D hard to call. Germline CDR1 and CDR2: SGDLS and YYNGEE. This CDR3 region has 14 residues. V was cut by 4 bases and J by 0 bases, with 9 bases left in between. The CDR3 loop reads CASSPYTSTDTQYF. The CDR3 DNA reads TGTGCCAGCAGCCCGTACACTAGCACAGATACGCAGTATTTT.

The rearrangement uses TRBV7-2 and TRBJ2-5, with D tentatively TRBD1 or TRBD2 (5 bases each). The CDR3 consists of 15 residues. V was trimmed by 0 bases and J by 5 bases, leaving 13 bases between them. CDR1 is SGHTA and CDR2 is FQGNSA in the germline V gene. CDR3 nucleotides: TGTGCCAGCAGCTTAGCGCTGTCCGGGGCGGAGACCCAGTACTTC. Its protein is CASSLALSGAETQYF.

V is TRBV29-1 and J is TRBJ2-1; D uncertain. Trimming pared 0 bases from V and 6 bases from J, leaving 3 bases between. The CDR3 length is 11 residues. Germline V lookup: CDR1 SQVTM, CDR2 ANQGSEA. Written as DNA, the CDR3 is TGCAGCGTTGAAGACGGCAATGAGCAGTTCTTC. It yields the protein CSVEDGNEQFF.

In this sample, this clone turned up once. The V call is TRBV6-5, the J call TRBJ2-7; D might be TRBD1 (5 bases). The CDR3 runs to 14 residues. V lost 0 bases and J 7 bases, leaving 13 bases between the germline ends. The V gene's germline CDR1 is MNHEY and CDR2 SVGAGI. The chain's CDR3 is CASSYSTTPGEQYF. The CDR3 nucleotides read TGTGCCAGCAGTTACTCAACTACCCCAGGGGAGCAGTACTTC.

This clone has just a few counts. The genes are TRBV19 and TRBJ1-1; 8 bases map to TRBD1. After removal of 2 bases from V and 7 bases from J, the junction contained 9 bases not matched to a gene. Germline loops: CDR1 LNHDA, CDR2 SQIVND (reference sequence). The CDR3 extends over 15 amino acids. The CDR3 DNA reads as TGTGCCAGTAGTATAATGGCAGGGGGCTGGGATGAAGCTTTCTTT. Translating gives CASSIMAGGWDEAFF.

This chain links TRBV2 with TRBJ2-3; 10 bases fit TRBD1. V shed 3 bases, J shed 2 bases, and the junction held 5 bases outside the gene matches. The CDR3 runs 16 residues. Germline V gives CDR1 SNHLY, CDR2 FYNNEI. The CDR3 DNA sequence: TGTGCCAGCAGTGACTTGACAGGGGGCCCCACAGATACGCAGTATTTT. Amino acids: CASSDLTGGPTDTQYF. The variable domain in full, with the rest retrieved from reference TRBV2 and TRBJ2-3, is EPEVTQTPSHQVTQMGQEVILRCVPISNHLYFYWYRQILGQKVEFLVSFYNNEISEKSEIFDDQFSVERPDGSNFTLKIRSTKLEDSAMYFCASSDLTGGPTDTQYFGPGTRLTVL.